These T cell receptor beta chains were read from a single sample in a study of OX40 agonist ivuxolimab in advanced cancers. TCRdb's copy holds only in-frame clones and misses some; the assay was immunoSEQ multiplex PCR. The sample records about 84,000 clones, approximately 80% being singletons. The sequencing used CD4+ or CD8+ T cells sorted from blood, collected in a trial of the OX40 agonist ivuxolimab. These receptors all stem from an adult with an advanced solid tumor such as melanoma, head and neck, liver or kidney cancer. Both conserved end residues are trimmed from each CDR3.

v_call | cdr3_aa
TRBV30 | AWSVRVAKNIQY
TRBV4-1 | ASSQDETTGANVLT
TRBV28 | ASSIGQFKAF
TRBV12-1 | ASSGSTRAAPGTWAYGYT
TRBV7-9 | ASSLGWLPDGGDTQY
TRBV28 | ASSSGLLSGNTIY
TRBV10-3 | AISEPAGARSGNTIY
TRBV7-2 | ASSLVAGEALGTQY
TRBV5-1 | ASSWDGTGGSGYT
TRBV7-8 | ASSPGDRGYGYT
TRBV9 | ASSAPGLGSTDTQY
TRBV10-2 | AAGEEEGETQY
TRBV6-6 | ASSYFRNTEAF
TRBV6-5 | ASIQGAHTEAF
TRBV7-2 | ASSLPGQGGGIQY
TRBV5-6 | ASSLDRWSYGYT
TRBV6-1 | ASSEDGEQGEKLF
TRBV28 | ASSNAPTGKATFNGYT
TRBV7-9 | ASSLVPGQETQY
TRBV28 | ASSFGASYGYT
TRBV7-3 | ASSLGRAGGTYEQY
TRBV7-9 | ASSYVGTEAF
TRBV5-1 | ASFGSSYEQY
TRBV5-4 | ASSQEVDSKGTGELF
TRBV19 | ASTLKAGAVNQPQH
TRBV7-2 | ASSLSSYNEQF
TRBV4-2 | ASSQGTGGKYEQY
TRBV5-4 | ASSAGTGGYEKLF
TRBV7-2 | ASSSGGQGPGELF
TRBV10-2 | ASRGPNQPQH
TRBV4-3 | ASSQDTGLLGTQY
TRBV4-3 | ASSQLGQGDGSAYNEQF
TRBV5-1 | ASSLVPRSGGEQF
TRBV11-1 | ASSFSGPPGDTEAF
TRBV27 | ASSLVASPLH
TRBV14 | ASSDLGLLGSGYT
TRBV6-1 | ASRSGGAGDTQY
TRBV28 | ASSPELAGGSSYEQY
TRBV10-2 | ASSDMSTTEAF
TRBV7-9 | ASSLAAQETQY
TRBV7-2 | ASSASQDTQY
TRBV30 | AWTQGGQEQY